Listed below are T cell receptor beta chains from one sample, sequenced in a study of blood T cell repertoires in COVID-19. Clones were read by immunoSEQ multiplex PCR, and TCRdb kept only the in-frame ones, dropping some. The profile shows over 200,000 clones, around 86% of them singletons. The sample was peripheral blood. The receptor set was obtained from a man between 60 and 75 years old who had recovered from COVID-19. Both conserved end residues are part of each CDR3. D genes are given only for firm matches. Not every row has a clone size; where given, it reads once, few, many or a size class.

v_call: TRBV29-1
d_call: TRBD1
clone_size: -
j_call: TRBJ1-5
cdr3_aa: CSVRTQGINQPQHF
cdr3_nt: TGCAGCGTTCGGACACAGGGGATCAATCAGCCCCAGCATTTT

v_call: TRBV4-3
d_call: TRBD2
clone_size: -
j_call: TRBJ2-2
cdr3_aa: CASSKERGRPGELFF
cdr3_nt: TGCGCCAGCAGCAAAGAGCGGGGAAGACCCGGGGAGCTGTTTTTT

v_call: TRBV4-2
d_call: -
clone_size: -
j_call: TRBJ1-6
cdr3_aa: CASSQARGESPLHF
cdr3_nt: TGTGCCAGCAGCCAAGCCAGGGGAGAGTCACCCCTCCACTTT

v_call: TRBV18
d_call: TRBD1
clone_size: once
j_call: TRBJ1-5
cdr3_aa: CASSPQRTGGEQPQHF
cdr3_nt: TGTGCCAGCTCACCACAAAGGACAGGGGGGGAGCAGCCCCAGCATTTT

v_call: TRBV19
d_call: TRBD2
clone_size: -
j_call: TRBJ2-7
cdr3_aa: CASSEGGRREGSYEQYF
cdr3_nt: TGTGCCAGTAGCGAGGGGGGGCGGCGGGAGGGGTCCTACGAGCAGTACTTC

v_call: TRBV5-6
d_call: TRBD1
clone_size: -
j_call: TRBJ2-5
cdr3_aa: CASSWTGVLGETQYF
cdr3_nt: TGTGCCAGCAGCTGGACAGGGGTGTTAGGAGAGACCCAGTACTTC

v_call: TRBV4-2
d_call: TRBD2
clone_size: -
j_call: TRBJ2-1
cdr3_aa: CASSRSSGTNYNEQFF
cdr3_nt: TGTGCCAGCAGCCGATCTTCCGGGACTAACTACAATGAGCAGTTCTTC

v_call: TRBV7-2
d_call: TRBD1
clone_size: -
j_call: TRBJ1-2
cdr3_aa: CASSLAPGQMGYGYTF
cdr3_nt: TGTGCCAGCAGCTTAGCACCGGGACAGATGGGCTATGGCTACACCTTC

v_call: TRBV2
d_call: -
clone_size: -
j_call: TRBJ2-3
cdr3_aa: CASKEGTDTQYF
cdr3_nt: TGTGCCAGCAAGGAGGGCACAGATACGCAGTATTTT

v_call: TRBV3-1/TRBV3-2
d_call: TRBD1
clone_size: -
j_call: TRBJ1-4
cdr3_aa: CASSSRDRGDEKLFF
cdr3_nt: TGTGCCAGCAGCAGTCGGGACAGGGGGGACGAAAAACTGTTTTTT

v_call: TRBV4-2
d_call: TRBD2
clone_size: -
j_call: TRBJ2-1
cdr3_aa: CASSQGSGRVYNEQFF
cdr3_nt: TGTGCCAGCAGCCAAGGTAGCGGGAGGGTATACAATGAGCAGTTCTTC